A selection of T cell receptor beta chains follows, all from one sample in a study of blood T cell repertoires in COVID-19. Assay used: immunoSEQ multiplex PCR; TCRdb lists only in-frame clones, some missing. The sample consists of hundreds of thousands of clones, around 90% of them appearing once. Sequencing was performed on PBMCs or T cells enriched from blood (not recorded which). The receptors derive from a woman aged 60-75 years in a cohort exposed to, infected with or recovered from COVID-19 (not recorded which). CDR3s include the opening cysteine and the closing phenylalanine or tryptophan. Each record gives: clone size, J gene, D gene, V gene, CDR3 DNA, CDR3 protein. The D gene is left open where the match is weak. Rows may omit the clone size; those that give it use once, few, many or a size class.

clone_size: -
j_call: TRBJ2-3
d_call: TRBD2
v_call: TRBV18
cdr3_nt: TGTGCCAGCTCACCAGAGGGAGGGAGCGATACGCAGTATTTT
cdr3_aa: CASSPEGGSDTQYF

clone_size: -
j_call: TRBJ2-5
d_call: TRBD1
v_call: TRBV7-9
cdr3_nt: TGTGCCAGCACCCCGACCGGGACAGGCTTCCAAGAGACCCAGTACTTC
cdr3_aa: CASTPTGTGFQETQYF

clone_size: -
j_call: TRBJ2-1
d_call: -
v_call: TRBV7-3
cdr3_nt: TGTGCCAGCAGCTCCACCCAGCAGGGCAATGAGCAGTTCTTC
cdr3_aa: CASSSTQQGNEQFF

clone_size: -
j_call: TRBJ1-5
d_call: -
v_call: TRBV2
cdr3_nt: TGTGCCAGCAACGGGTTTAACTTTTATAGCAATCAGCCCCAGCATTTT
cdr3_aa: CASNGFNFYSNQPQHF

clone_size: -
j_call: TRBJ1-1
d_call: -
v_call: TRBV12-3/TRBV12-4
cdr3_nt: TGTGCCAGCAGTCCCGACAATTACAACGCGGCTTTCTTT
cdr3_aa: CASSPDNYNAAFF

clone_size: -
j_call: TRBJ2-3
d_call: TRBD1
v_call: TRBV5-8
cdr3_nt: TGTGCCAGCAGAACCGGACGGACAGGACCCTCCACAGATACGCAGTATTTT
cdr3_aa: CASRTGRTGPSTDTQYF

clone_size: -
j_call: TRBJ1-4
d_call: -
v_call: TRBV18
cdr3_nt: TGTGCCAGCTCACCGCTAGGCTCTTCGGGAACTAATGAAAAACTGTTTTTT
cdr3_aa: CASSPLGSSGTNEKLFF

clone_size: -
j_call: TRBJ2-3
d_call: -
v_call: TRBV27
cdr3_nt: TGTGCCAGCAGTTTATACTACGCAGATACGCAGTATTTT
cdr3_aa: CASSLYYADTQYF

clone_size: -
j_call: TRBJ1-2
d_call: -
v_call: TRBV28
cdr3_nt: TGTGCCAGTCCCACAGTACCCTATGGCTACACCTTC
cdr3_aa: CASPTVPYGYTF

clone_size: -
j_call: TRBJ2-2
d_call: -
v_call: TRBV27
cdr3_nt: TGTGCCAGCACCCCTAGGAACACCGGGGAGCTGTTTTTT
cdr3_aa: CASTPRNTGELFF

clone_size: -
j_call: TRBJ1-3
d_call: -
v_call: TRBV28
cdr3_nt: TGTGCCAGCAGTTCTTTTAGGAGGTCTGGAAACACCATATATTTT
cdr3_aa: CASSSFRRSGNTIYF

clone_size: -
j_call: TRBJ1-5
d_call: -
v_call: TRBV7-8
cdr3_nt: TGTGCCAGCAGCTTAGCGGTAGGGGGCAATCAGCCCCAGCATTTT
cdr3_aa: CASSLAVGGNQPQHF

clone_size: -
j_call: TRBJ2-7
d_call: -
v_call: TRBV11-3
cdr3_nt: TGTGCCAGCAGCCCCGGACAAGGTGTCCTGGACGAGCAGTACTTC
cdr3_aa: CASSPGQGVLDEQYF

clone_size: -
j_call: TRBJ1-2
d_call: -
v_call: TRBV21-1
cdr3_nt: TGTGCCAGCAGCAGAAAACCAGGGCTAAACTATGGCTACACCTTC
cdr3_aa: CASSRKPGLNYGYTF

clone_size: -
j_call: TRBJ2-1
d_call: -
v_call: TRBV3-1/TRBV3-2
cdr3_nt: TGTGCCAGCAGCCAGATGGAGCGCGAACAGTTCTTC
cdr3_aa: CASSQMEREQFF

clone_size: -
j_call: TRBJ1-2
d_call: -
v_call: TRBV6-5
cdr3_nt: TGTGCCAGCAGAGAGGGCAGCTATGGCTACACCTTC
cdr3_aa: CASREGSYGYTF

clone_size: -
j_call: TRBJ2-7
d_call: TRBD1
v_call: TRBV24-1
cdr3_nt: TGTGCCACCAGTAGGACAGGGAGCTCCTACGAGCAGTACTTC
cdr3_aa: CATSRTGSSYEQYF

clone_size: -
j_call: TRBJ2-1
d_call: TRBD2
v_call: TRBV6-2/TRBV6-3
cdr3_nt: TGTGCCAGCAGTTACTCAGGACTAGGAGCCTACAATGAGCAGTTCTTC
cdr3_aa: CASSYSGLGAYNEQFF

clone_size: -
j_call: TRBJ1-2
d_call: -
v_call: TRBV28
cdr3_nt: TGTGCCAGCAGGGGGCAGGTTGGGGGCTACACCTTC
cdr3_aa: CASRGQVGGYTF

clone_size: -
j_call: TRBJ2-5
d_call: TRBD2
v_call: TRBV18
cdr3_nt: TGTGCCAGCTCACCTGGACTAGCTGAGACCCAGTACTTC
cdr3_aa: CASSPGLAETQYF

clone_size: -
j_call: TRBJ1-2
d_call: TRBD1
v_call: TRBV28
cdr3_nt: TGTGCCAGCAGTTCCGGGGGACAGGTCTATGGCTACACCTTC
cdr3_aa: CASSSGGQVYGYTF

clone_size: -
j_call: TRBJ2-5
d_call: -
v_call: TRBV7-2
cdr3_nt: TGTGCCAGCAGCTTTGGCAGGGGGGAAGAGACCCAGTACTTC
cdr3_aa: CASSFGRGEETQYF

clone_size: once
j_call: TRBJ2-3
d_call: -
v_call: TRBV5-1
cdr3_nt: TGCGCCAGCAGCTTGGGCCTTACAGGGTCTAGCACAGATACGCAGTATTTT
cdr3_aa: CASSLGLTGSSTDTQYF

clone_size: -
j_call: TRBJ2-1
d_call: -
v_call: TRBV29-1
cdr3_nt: TGCAGCGTTGTGGCCCTCTACAATGAGCAGTTCTTC
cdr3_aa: CSVVALYNEQFF

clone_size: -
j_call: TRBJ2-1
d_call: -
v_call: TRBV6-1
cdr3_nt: TGTGCCAGCAGTGAAGTAGGCAGGGTGAGTTCCTACAATGAGCAGTTCTTC
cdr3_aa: CASSEVGRVSSYNEQFF

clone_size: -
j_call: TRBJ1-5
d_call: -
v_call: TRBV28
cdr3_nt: TGTGCCAGCAGTTTAGTCAGGGGTCAACAGCCCCAGCATTTT
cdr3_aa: CASSLVRGQQPQHF

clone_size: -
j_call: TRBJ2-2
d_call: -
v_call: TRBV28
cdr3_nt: TGTGCCAGCACCGCGGGTCGGGGGGCGCGCCCCGGGGAGCTGTTTTTT
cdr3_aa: CASTAGRGARPGELFF

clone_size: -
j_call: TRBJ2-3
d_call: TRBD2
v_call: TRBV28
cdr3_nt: TGTGCCAGCAGTTTGGGAGCGGGAGAAACAGATACGCAGTATTTT
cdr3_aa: CASSLGAGETDTQYF

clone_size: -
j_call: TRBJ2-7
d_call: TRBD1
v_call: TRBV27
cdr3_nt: TGTGCCAGCAGTTTATCGTCCGGACAGGGTAAAAAGCAGTACTTC
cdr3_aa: CASSLSSGQGKKQYF

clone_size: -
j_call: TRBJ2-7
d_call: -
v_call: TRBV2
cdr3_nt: TGTGCCAGCAGTGAGCAGCGGAGCTCCTACGAGCAGTACTTC
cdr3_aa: CASSEQRSSYEQYF